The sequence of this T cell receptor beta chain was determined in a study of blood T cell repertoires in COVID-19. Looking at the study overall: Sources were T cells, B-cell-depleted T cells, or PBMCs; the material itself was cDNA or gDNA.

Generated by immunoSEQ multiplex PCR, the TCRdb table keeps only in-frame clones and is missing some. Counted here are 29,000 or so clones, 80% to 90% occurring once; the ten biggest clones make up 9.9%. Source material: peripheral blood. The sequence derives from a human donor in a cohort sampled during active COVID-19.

CDR3 protein: CASSLVQGGNYGYTF. For the CDR3, the DNA is TGTGCCAGCAGCTTGGTCCAGGGGGGTAACTATGGCTACACCTTC. The genes are TRBV7-9 and TRBJ1-2; 7 bases match TRBD1. Germline-derived CDR1 and CDR2 are SEHNR and FQNEAQ (reference sequence). This CDR3 is built from 15 residues. The ends lost 3 bases at V and 1 base at J; junction bases unmatched: 5.